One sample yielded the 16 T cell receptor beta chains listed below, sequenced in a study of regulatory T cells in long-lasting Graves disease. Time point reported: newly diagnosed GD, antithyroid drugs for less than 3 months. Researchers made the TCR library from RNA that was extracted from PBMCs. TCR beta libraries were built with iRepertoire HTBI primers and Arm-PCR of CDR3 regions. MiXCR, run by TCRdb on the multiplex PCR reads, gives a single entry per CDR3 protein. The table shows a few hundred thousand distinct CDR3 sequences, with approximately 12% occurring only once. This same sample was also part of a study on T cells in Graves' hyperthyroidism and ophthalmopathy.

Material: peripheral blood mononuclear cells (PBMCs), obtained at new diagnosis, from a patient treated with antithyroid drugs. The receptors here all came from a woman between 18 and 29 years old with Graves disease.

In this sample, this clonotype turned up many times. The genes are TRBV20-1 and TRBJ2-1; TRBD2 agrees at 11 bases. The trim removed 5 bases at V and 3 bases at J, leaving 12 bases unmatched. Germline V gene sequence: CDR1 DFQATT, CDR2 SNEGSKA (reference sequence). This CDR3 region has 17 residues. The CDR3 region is CSASSLAGGRDYNEQFF. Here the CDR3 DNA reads TGCAGTGCTTCTAGCCTAGCGGGAGGCCGAGACTACAATGAGCAGTTCTTC.

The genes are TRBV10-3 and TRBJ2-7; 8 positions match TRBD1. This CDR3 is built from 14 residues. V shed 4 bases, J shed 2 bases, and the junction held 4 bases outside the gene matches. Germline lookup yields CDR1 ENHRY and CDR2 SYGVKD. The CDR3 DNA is TGTGCCATCAGTGGACAGGGGTCAACCTACGAGCAGTACTTC. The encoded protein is CAISGQGSTYEQYF.

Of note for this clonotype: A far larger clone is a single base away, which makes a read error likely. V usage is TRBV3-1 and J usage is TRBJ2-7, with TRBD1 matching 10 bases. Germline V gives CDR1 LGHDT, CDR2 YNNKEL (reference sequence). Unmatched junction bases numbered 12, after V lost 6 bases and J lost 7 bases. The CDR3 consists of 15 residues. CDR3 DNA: TGTGCCAGCAGTCACGGACAGGGGGGGTACAATGAGCAGTACTTC. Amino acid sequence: CASSHGQGGYNEQYF.

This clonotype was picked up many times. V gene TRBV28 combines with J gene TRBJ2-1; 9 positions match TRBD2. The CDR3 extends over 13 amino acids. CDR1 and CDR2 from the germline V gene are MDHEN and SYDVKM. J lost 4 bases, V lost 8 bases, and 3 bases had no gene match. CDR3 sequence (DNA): TGTGCCAGCCGACTAGCGGCTTACAATGAGCAGTTCTTC. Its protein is CASRLAAYNEQFF.

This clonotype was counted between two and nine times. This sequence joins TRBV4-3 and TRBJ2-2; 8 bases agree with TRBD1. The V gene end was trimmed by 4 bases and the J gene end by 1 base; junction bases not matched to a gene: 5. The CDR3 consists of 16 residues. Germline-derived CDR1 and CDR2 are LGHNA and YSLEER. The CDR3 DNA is TGCGCCAGCAGCCCCCACGGGACAGGGAACACCGGGGAGCTGTTTTTT. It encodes CASSPHGTGNTGELFF.

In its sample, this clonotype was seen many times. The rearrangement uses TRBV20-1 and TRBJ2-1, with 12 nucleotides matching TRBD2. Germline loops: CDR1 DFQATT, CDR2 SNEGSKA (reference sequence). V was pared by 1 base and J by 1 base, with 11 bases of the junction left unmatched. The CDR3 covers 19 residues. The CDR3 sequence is CSARVRGPSGGASYNEQFF. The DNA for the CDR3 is TGCAGTGCTAGAGTCCGAGGGCCTAGCGGGGGGGCATCCTACAATGAGCAGTTCTTC.

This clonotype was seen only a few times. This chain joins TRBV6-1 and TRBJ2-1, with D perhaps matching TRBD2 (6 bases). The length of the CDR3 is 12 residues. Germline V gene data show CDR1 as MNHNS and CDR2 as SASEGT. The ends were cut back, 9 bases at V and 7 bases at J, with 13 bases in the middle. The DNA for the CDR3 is TGTGCCAGTCGGTTCGGGGGAAATGAGCAGTTCTTC. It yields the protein CASRFGGNEQFF.

The CDR3 DNA is TGTGCCAGCAGTTACCCCACTGGCGGGGGGGACCAAGAGACCCAGTACTTC. Translated, it gives CASSYPTGGGDQETQYF. The chain employs TRBV6-9 and TRBJ2-5; 9 bases map to TRBD2. Germline trimming cut 3 bases from V and 0 bases from J; bases unmatched to any gene: 8. This CDR3 is 17 amino acids long. Germline-derived CDR1 and CDR2 are MNHGY and SVAAGI.

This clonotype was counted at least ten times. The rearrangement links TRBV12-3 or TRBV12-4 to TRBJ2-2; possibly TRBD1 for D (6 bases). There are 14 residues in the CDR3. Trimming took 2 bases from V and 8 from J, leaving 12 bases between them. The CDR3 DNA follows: TGTGCCAGCAGTTTATCTAGGGGGATGGGGGAGCTGTTTTTT. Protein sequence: CASSLSRGMGELFF.

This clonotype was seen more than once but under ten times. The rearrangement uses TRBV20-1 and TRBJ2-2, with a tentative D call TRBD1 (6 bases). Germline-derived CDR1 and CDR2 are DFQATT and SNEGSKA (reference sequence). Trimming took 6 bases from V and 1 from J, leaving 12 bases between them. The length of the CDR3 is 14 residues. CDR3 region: CSALRGENTGELFF. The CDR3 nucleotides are TGCAGTGCCCTCAGGGGCGAGAACACCGGGGAGCTGTTTTTT.

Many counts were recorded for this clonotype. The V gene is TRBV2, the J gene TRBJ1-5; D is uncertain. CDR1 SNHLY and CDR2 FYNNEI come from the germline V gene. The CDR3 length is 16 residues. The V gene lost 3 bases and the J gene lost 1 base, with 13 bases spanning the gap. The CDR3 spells CASSESVSGSNQPQHF. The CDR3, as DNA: TGTGCCAGCAGTGAGTCGGTCTCGGGGAGCAATCAGCCCCAGCATTTT. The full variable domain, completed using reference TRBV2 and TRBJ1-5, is EPEVTQTPSHQVTQMGQEVILRCVPISNHLYFYWYRQILGQKVEFLVSFYNNEISEKSEIFDDQFSVERPDGSNFTLKIRSTKLEDSAMYFCASSESVSGSNQPQHFGDGTRLSIL.

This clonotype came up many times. CDR3 sequence reads: CASSPGLNTEAFF. In DNA, the CDR3 is TGTGCCAGCTCACCAGGGCTGAACACTGAAGCTTTCTTT. The V and J genes are TRBV18 and TRBJ1-1; the D is unclear. The CDR3 is made up of 13 amino acids. Trimming removed 2 bases from V and 0 bases from J, with 4 bases in between. Germline V gene lookup returns CDR1 KGHSH and CDR2 LQKENI.

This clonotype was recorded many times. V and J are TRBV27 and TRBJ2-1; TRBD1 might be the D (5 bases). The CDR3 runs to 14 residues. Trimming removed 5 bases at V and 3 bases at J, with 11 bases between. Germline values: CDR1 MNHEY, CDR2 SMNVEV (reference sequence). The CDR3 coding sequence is TGTGCCAGCAGTACCTCCGACAGCTACAATGAGCAGTTCTTC. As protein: CASSTSDSYNEQFF.

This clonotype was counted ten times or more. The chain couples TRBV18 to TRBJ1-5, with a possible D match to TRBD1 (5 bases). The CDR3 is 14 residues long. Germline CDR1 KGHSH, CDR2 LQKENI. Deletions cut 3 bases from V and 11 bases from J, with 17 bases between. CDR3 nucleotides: TGTGCCAGCTCACCGGTACAGGAGTTCACGGCCCAGCATTTT. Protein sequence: CASSPVQEFTAQHF.

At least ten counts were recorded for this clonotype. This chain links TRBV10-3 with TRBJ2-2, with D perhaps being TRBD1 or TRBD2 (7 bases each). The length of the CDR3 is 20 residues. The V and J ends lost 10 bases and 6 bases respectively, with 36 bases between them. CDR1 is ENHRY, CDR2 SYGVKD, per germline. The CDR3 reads CATRPASGRGRREGAGELFF. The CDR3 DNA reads TGTGCCACCAGACCCGCCTCGGGGAGGGGGCGCCGTGAAGGGGCCGGGGAGCTGTTTTTT.

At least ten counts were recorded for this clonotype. In DNA form, the CDR3 reads TGTGCCAGCAGCCCTACTAGCGGGGTGACCTACAATGAGCAGTTCTTC. This sequence encodes CASSPTSGVTYNEQFF. The J gene is TRBJ2-1, the V gene TRBV7-2; 10 bases fit TRBD2. The CDR3 length is 16 residues. Germline-derived CDR1 and CDR2 are SGHTA and FQGNSA. V lost 5 bases, J lost 2 bases, and 6 bases stayed unmatched.